The clone carrying this T cell receptor beta chain appeared once. The data derive from a study of cytomegalovirus exposure and HLA in healthy donors. The validation cohort, a group of over a hundred subjects, included the donors and was separate from the roughly 670-subject first cohort. This CDR3 region has 13 residues. Per the germline V gene, CDR1 is SGHTA and CDR2 is FQGNSA. The V and J ends lost 7 bases and 8 bases respectively, with 17 bases between them. Clones were sequenced by immunoSEQ multiplex PCR, and TCRdb holds only the in-frame ones, with some missing. This sample has tens of thousands of clones, with 90% to 95% found just once.

The rearrangement uses TRBV7-2 and TRBJ1-1; D gene unclear. The origin of this receptor is a woman between 18 and 29 years old in good health and CMV-seronegative. Sequencing was carried out using PBMCs. CDR3 nucleotides: TGTGCCAGCACACTTCCGACATATTTGGAAGCTTTCTTT. Translation gives CASTLPTYLEAFF. The whole variable domain, remainder taken from reference TRBV7-2 and TRBJ1-1, is GAGVSQSPSNKVTEKGKDVELRCDPISGHTALYWYRQSLGQGLEFLIYFQGNSAPDKSGLPSDRFSAERTGGSVSTLTIQRTQQEDSAVYLCASTLPTYLEAFFGQGTRLTVV.